The clone carrying this TCR beta chain has at least ten counts. The antigen is undetermined. The data were taken from a study of T cells in Graves' hyperthyroidism and ophthalmopathy. Background on the study: Before any treatment, at initial diagnosis, peripheral blood was collected.

Exclusion criteria comprised uncontrolled infection, other autoimmune disease, pregnancy or lactation. Used for diagnoses were clinical symptoms, serum thyroxine and TRAb, thyroid ultrasound and orbital computed tomography. Broader study findings: Peripheral blood also featured most of the thyroid clonotypes expanded above 0.001.

The germline V gene encodes CDR1 PRHDT and CDR2 FYEKMQ (reference sequence). This CDR3 has 14 residues. Trimming removed 4 bases from V and 6 bases from J; junction bases left unmatched: 2. Amplified TCR beta CDR3 regions derived from RNA transcripts. The TCR CDR3 was amplified in a first-round RT-PCR using the HTBI primer set. From the multiplex PCR reads, TCRdb called clonotypes with MiXCR, one entry per CDR3 protein. The sample has approximately 370,000 distinct CDR3 sequences, 17% seen once. This sequence joins TRBV13 and TRBJ1-6, with 8 bases matching TRBD1. Sequences were obtained from blood. This sequence was found in a young woman with Graves' hyperthyroidism that later progressed to Graves' ophthalmopathy. The CDR3 region has the DNA TGTGCCAGCAGCTCAGGGGGCTTTAATTCACCCCTCCACTTT. It encodes CASSSGGFNSPLHF.